The 9 T cell receptor beta chains below were found in one sample sequenced in a study of blood T cell repertoires in COVID-19. Only in-frame clones appear in the TCRdb table, and some are missing; sequencing was by immunoSEQ multiplex PCR. The sample includes 270,000 or so clones, around 90% of them seen just once. Sequenced sample: peripheral blood. The receptors come from a woman aged 55-70 years with COVID-19, enrolled during active disease.

The chain has TRBV27 and TRBJ2-7; tentatively, D is TRBD1 (6 bases). V dropped 5 bases and J dropped 7 bases, with 21 bases sitting between them. Looked up from germline, CDR1 is MNHEY and CDR2 is SMNVEV (reference sequence). CDR3 length: 15 residues. The chain's CDR3 is CASSLSAGALMEQYF. The CDR3 coding sequence is TGTGCCAGCAGTCTCTCCGCAGGGGCCCTTATGGAGCAGTACTTC.

The CDR3 is CASSSGEKLFF. The CDR3 DNA reads TGTGCCAGCAGCTCGGGTGAAAAACTGTTTTTT. The V call is TRBV11-1, the J call TRBJ1-4; D not resolved. From germline, CDR1 is SGHAT and CDR2 FQDESV (reference sequence). Trimming took off 4 bases at V and 7 bases at J, with 4 bases between the two ends. The CDR3 has 11 amino acids.

The chain joins TRBV27 to TRBJ1-1; D gene uncertain. The CDR3 has 13 residues. Germline-derived CDR1 and CDR2 are MNHEY and SMNVEV (reference sequence). Deletions cut 7 bases from V and 0 bases from J, with 9 bases between. DNA of the CDR3: TGTGCCAGCACAAGCACGGTGAACACTGAAGCTTTCTTT. Translation gives CASTSTVNTEAFF.

Written as DNA, the CDR3 is TGTGCCTGGAGTCCGGGACTAGCGGAAGAGACCCAGTACTTC. Protein product: CAWSPGLAEETQYF. The gene calls are TRBV30 and TRBJ2-5, with TRBD2 matching over 11 bases. The V segment lost 2 bases and the J segment 3 bases; nucleotides outside the gene matches: 2. CDR3 length: 14 amino acids. The germline gives CDR1 GTSNPN, CDR2 SVGIG (reference sequence).

This clone was detected once. The V gene is TRBV6-5, the J gene TRBJ2-2, with D possibly matching TRBD2 (5 bases). Germline-derived CDR1 and CDR2 are MNHEY and SVGAGI. V was trimmed by 7 bases and J by 9 bases, leaving 15 bases between them. The CDR3 runs to 13 residues. CDR3 DNA sequence: TGTGCCAGCATGACGGCAGGAGGTCGGGAGCTGTTTTTT. Its translation is CASMTAGGRELFF.

The rearrangement joins TRBV5-5 to TRBJ1-1; TRBD1 aligns across 8 bases. The J segment lost 0 bases and the V segment lost 2 bases, leaving 6 bases of the junction unmatched. There are 16 residues in the CDR3. CDR1 is SGHKS, CDR2 YYEKEE, per germline (reference sequence). CDR3 nucleotides: TGTGCCAGCAGCTTACAGGGGGTTCCGATGAACACTGAAGCTTTCTTT. Protein sequence: CASSLQGVPMNTEAFF.

The genes are TRBV4-1 and TRBJ2-1, with 8 bases fitting TRBD1. The germline CDR1 and CDR2 sequences are MGHRA and YSYEKL. V dropped 0 bases and J dropped 5; count of bases not matched to a gene: 9. This CDR3 has 17 residues. The CDR3 sequence: CASSQEPTGTGDNEQFF. CDR3 bases: TGCGCCAGCAGCCAAGAGCCAACCGGGACAGGAGACAATGAGCAGTTCTTC.

This chain joins TRBV5-6 and TRBJ2-7; 10 bases match TRBD1. J gave up 7 bases and V 0 bases, and 13 bases lay outside the gene matches. The CDR3 consists of 17 residues. Germline CDR1 is SGHDT and CDR2 is YYEEEE. CDR3 DNA sequence: TGTGCCAGCAGCTTGGCATTTTTAGGGACAGGGGTCTGGGAGCAGTACTTC. This encodes CASSLAFLGTGVWEQYF.

The rearrangement uses TRBV6-2 or TRBV6-3 and TRBJ2-4; TRBD2 aligns across 7 bases. This CDR3 contains 21 residues. Losses at the gene ends were 2 bases for V and 0 bases for J; bases not matched to a gene: 19. Germline-derived CDR1 and CDR2 are MNHEY and SVGEGT. The CDR3, as DNA: TGTGCCAGCAGTTACGCCCCTGGCGGGGGACGACCCGGTTTAGCCAAAAACATTCAGTACTTC. Amino acid sequence: CASSYAPGGGRPGLAKNIQYF.